Each of the 32 T cell receptor beta chains below was sequenced from the same sample in a study of CD8 T cells in ankylosing spondylitis. TCRdb re-analysed the 5' RACE reads in MiXCR, keeping a single row per CDR3 protein. The sample lists about 260,000 distinct CDR3 sequences, 20% occurring once. Sequenced: blood, either unsorted or a sorted T cell fraction (not recorded which). Receptors were obtained from a male donor with ankylosing spondylitis or in good health (not recorded which).

V is TRBV28 and J is TRBJ2-1; 10 bases fit TRBD1. V lost 3 bases and J lost 3; bases outside the gene matches: 5. The CDR3 is made up of 16 amino acids. CDR1 is MDHEN and CDR2 is SYDVKM in the germline V gene. In DNA, the CDR3 is TGTGCCAGCAGTTTCAAGACAGGGGGCAACTACAATGAGCAGTTCTTC. Protein sequence: CASSFKTGGNYNEQFF.

The chain joins TRBV6-5 to TRBJ1-1; the D is unclear. Trimming pared 0 bases from V and 4 bases from J, leaving 12 bases between. The V gene's germline CDR1 is MNHEY and CDR2 SVGAGI. The CDR3 extends over 15 amino acids. CDR3 in amino acids: CASSYSRGSGTEAFF. In nucleotides, the CDR3 is TGTGCCAGCAGTTACTCGAGAGGGTCTGGCACTGAAGCTTTCTTT.

The CDR3 here is CASSVGTGGIYGYTF. The DNA of the CDR3 is TGTGCCAGCAGTGTCGGGACAGGGGGGATCTATGGCTACACCTTC. V usage is TRBV12-3 or TRBV12-4 and J usage is TRBJ1-2; TRBD1 matches at 11 bases. Trimming took 5 bases from V and 4 from J; bases not matched to a gene: 6. This CDR3 spans 15 amino acids.

This CDR3 is CASSLVVGGVTGELFF. CDR3 sequence (DNA): TGTGCCAGCAGCTTAGTGGTAGGGGGCGTAACCGGGGAGCTGTTTTTT. The gene calls are TRBV11-2 and TRBJ2-2; TRBD1 agrees at 7 bases. This CDR3 spans 16 amino acids. The germline V gene has CDR1 SGHAT and CDR2 FQNNGV. The junction had 7 bases not matched to a gene; V was cut back by 1 base and J by 5 bases.

This clonotype showed up just a few times. The V and J genes are TRBV5-1 and TRBJ2-7, with TRBD2 identical over 10 bases. Looked up from germline, CDR1 is SGHRS and CDR2 is YFSETQ. The length of the CDR3 is 15 residues. The ends lost 0 bases at V and 6 bases at J; junction bases unmatched: 6. The CDR3 sequence is CASSLEASGSSEQYV. In DNA, the CDR3 is TGCGCCAGCAGCTTGGAGGCTAGCGGGAGCAGCGAGCAGTACGTC.

The chain couples TRBV7-2 to TRBJ2-1; possibly TRBD2 for D (5 bases). This CDR3 has 13 amino acids. Deletions cut 1 base from V and 9 bases from J, with 10 bases between. In germline, CDR1 is SGHTA, CDR2 FQGNSA. The CDR3 region has the DNA TGTGCCAGCAGCTTAGTCCGGGGTTCTGAGCAGTTCTTC. It encodes CASSLVRGSEQFF.

This clonotype showed up many times. The V call is TRBV5-1, the J call TRBJ1-4; 9 bases are shared with TRBD1. The germline V gene has CDR1 SGHRS and CDR2 YFSETQ. The length of the CDR3 is 14 residues. The junction had 5 bases not matched to a gene; V was cut back by 6 bases and J by 5 bases. CDR3 residues: CASTPGQGNEKLFF. The DNA for the CDR3 is TGCGCCAGCACCCCCGGACAGGGGAATGAAAAACTGTTTTTT.

The chain carries TRBV29-1 and TRBJ2-7; a weak D match, TRBD1 (6 bases). Between the trimmed V and J ends, which lost 3 bases and 6 bases, there was a span of 9 bases. The CDR3 length is 11 residues. Germline loops: CDR1 SQVTM, CDR2 ANQGSEA. For the CDR3, the DNA is TGCAGCGTTGATGAAGGGGGCGAGCAGTACGTC. It encodes CSVDEGGEQYV.

The chain has TRBV20-1 and TRBJ1-5; TRBD1 matches 7 bases. Germline CDR1 and CDR2: DFQATT and SNEGSKA (reference sequence). The CDR3 sequence is 14 residues long. V dropped 4 bases and J dropped 1; count of bases not matched to a gene: 4. The CDR3 here is CSAIQGGSNQPQHF. The CDR3 DNA is TGCAGTGCTATTCAGGGGGGGAGCAATCAGCCCCAGCATTTT.

This clonotype was found a few times. The chain combines TRBV5-1 with TRBJ2-1; D is perhaps TRBD2 (5 bases). Germline CDR1 is SGHRS and CDR2 is YFSETQ. The V end was cut by 4 bases, the J end by 2 bases, with 10 bases between. CDR3 size: 14 residues. CDR3 DNA: TGCGCCAGCAGCGGGAGAACCACCTACAATGAGCAGTTCTTC. Amino acids: CASSGRTTYNEQFF.

The chain uses TRBV4-2 and TRBJ2-5, with D possibly being TRBD2 (6 bases). CDR1 and CDR2 (germline): LGHNA, YNFKEQ. CDR3 length: 15 residues. The V and J ends lost 4 bases and 1 base respectively, with 13 bases between them. The CDR3 spells CASSPDSGSQETQYF. DNA for the CDR3: TGTGCCAGCAGCCCGGATAGCGGTTCCCAAGAGACCCAGTACTTC.

This chain joins TRBV27 and TRBJ2-2, with a tentative D call TRBD2 (6 bases). This CDR3 is built from 15 residues. V gave up 2 bases and J gave up 5 bases, with 12 bases separating them. Germline-derived CDR1 and CDR2 are MNHEY and SMNVEV (reference sequence). Here the CDR3 reads CASSLGGWSTGELFF. DNA for the CDR3: TGTGCCAGCAGTTTAGGGGGGTGGTCAACCGGGGAGCTGTTTTTT.

CDR3 DNA sequence: TGTGCCAGCAGTAGCGGACAGGTAGTCTTTGAAGCTTTCTTT. This translates into CASSSGQVVFEAFF. This rearrangement joins TRBV6-1 to TRBJ1-1, with TRBD1 matching 7 bases. V lost 5 bases, J lost 7 bases, and 10 bases stayed unmatched. The germline V gene has CDR1 MNHNS and CDR2 SASEGT. CDR3 length equals 14 residues.

This clonotype was picked up a small number of times. V is TRBV11-2 and J is TRBJ1-4; D possibly corresponds to TRBD1 (6 bases). CDR3 length: 15 residues. Trimming removed 3 bases from V and 5 bases from J, with 13 bases in between. The germline gives CDR1 SGHAT, CDR2 FQNNGV. The CDR3 DNA reads TGTGCCAGCAGCTTGGGGGGGGGCCCGAATGAAAAACTGTTTTTT. Its translation is CASSLGGGPNEKLFF.

This clonotype has a handful of counts. The gene calls are TRBV6-2 or TRBV6-3 and TRBJ2-1; D possibly uses TRBD1 or TRBD2 (5 bases each). CDR3 length: 14 residues. The ends were cut back, 6 bases at V and 5 bases at J, with 14 bases in the middle. Germline CDR1 reads MNHEY; CDR2 reads SVGEGT. CDR3 DNA: TGTGCCAGCAGGGGGCTGGGAGCCAACAATGAGCAGTTCTTC. Translation: CASRGLGANNEQFF.

This clonotype showed up many times. The chain is built from TRBV12-3 or TRBV12-4 and TRBJ1-1; 8 nucleotides line up with TRBD1. This CDR3 spans 13 amino acids. V lost 5 bases to trimming and J lost 5 bases; unmatched junction nucleotides: 4. DNA for the CDR3: TGTGCCAGCAGTCCCCGGACAGGGACTGAAGCTTTCTTT. Protein sequence: CASSPRTGTEAFF.

The V gene is TRBV25-1, the J gene TRBJ2-2; 9 nucleotides align to TRBD2. The junction had 7 bases not matched to a gene; V was cut back by 7 bases and J by 4 bases. This CDR3 has 15 amino acids. Looked up from germline, CDR1 is MGHDK and CDR2 is SYGVNS. The CDR3 nucleotides read TGTGCCAGCATTAGCGGGAGTCTATCCACCGGGGAGCTGTTTTTT. Protein: CASISGSLSTGELFF.

The CDR3 loop is CASSLQPRGAGNTIYF. Here the CDR3 DNA reads TGCGCCAGCAGCTTGCAACCCCGTGGGGCTGGAAACACCATATATTTT. The J gene is TRBJ1-3, the V gene TRBV5-1; no clear D gene. Germline V gives CDR1 SGHRS, CDR2 YFSETQ. This CDR3 spans 16 amino acids. V lost 1 base and J 2 bases, leaving 13 bases between the germline ends. Supplemented by reference TRBV5-1 and TRBJ1-3, the full variable domain reads KAGVTQTPRYLIKTRGQQVTLSCSPISGHRSVSWYQQTPGQGLQFLFEYFSETQRNKGNFPGRFSGRQFSNSRSEMNVSTLELGDSALYLCASSLQPRGAGNTIYFGEGSWLTVV.

The chain employs TRBV14 and TRBJ1-6; the D is unclear. The CDR3 has 14 amino acids. Trimming took off 2 bases at V and 7 bases at J, with 9 bases between the two ends. The germline V gene encodes CDR1 SGHDN and CDR2 FVKESK. CDR3 sequence: CASSQFRPNSPLHF. The CDR3 bases are TGTGCCAGCAGCCAATTCAGACCGAATTCACCCCTCCACTTT.

This clonotype appeared many times. The rearrangement joins TRBV12-3 or TRBV12-4 to TRBJ1-1, with D possibly TRBD1 on 5 matching bases. The length of the CDR3 is 12 residues. Trimming stripped 1 base from V and 5 bases from J, with 5 bases between. CDR3 nucleotides: TGTGCCAGCAGTTTAGAGGGGACTGAAGCTTTCTTT. It translates to CASSLEGTEAFF.

The rearrangement joins TRBV12-3 or TRBV12-4 to TRBJ1-5, with TRBD1 matching over 7 bases. The CDR3 is 16 residues long. After removal of 8 bases from V and 6 bases from J, the junction contained 16 bases not matched to a gene. The CDR3: CASSPREQGIGQPQHF. The CDR3 DNA is TGTGCCAGCTCCCCTCGGGAACAGGGGATTGGTCAGCCCCAGCATTTT.

This clonotype was found a few times. CDR3 amino acids: CATSRDLKGQPQHF. CDR3 nucleotide sequence: TGTGCCACCAGCAGAGATCTAAAAGGCCAGCCCCAGCATTTT. The J gene is TRBJ1-5, the V gene TRBV15; D unclear. Germline CDR1 reads LNHNV; CDR2 reads YYDKDF (reference sequence). Trimming took off 0 bases at V and 7 bases at J, with 10 bases between the two ends. This CDR3 contains 14 residues.

This sequence joins TRBV11-2 and TRBJ2-7; D remains unclear. The CDR3 sequence is 13 residues long. Per germline, CDR1 SGHAT and CDR2 FQNNGV. The V end was cut by 1 base, the J end by 9 bases, with 13 bases between. The CDR3 DNA reads TGTGCCAGCAGCTTAGCGGCGCAGTCAGGGCAGTACGTC. It specifies CASSLAAQSGQYV.

This sequence joins TRBV6-6 and TRBJ1-5; D unresolved. Trimming cost V 4 bases and J 6 bases, with 7 bases left between them. In germline, CDR1 is MNHNY, CDR2 SVGAGI (reference sequence). The CDR3 runs 12 residues. CDR3 DNA: TGTGCCAGCAGTTCACCGCCTCAGCCCCAGCATTTT. This encodes CASSSPPQPQHF.

This rearrangement joins TRBV28 to TRBJ1-5, with D unclear. The germline V gene encodes CDR1 MDHEN and CDR2 SYDVKM. This CDR3 comprises 17 residues. Trimming pared 3 bases from V and 0 bases from J, leaving 15 bases between. The DNA of the CDR3 is TGTGCCAGCAGTTTTAGAGGGAGTGATTATAGCAATCAGCCCCAGCATTTT. Residues: CASSFRGSDYSNQPQHF.

The chain recombines TRBV28 with TRBJ2-1; D is possibly TRBD2 (6 bases). With 6 bases removed from V and 10 bases from J, the gap between germline ends came to 16 bases. Germline V CDR1 and CDR2: MDHEN, SYDVKM. The CDR3 has 13 amino acids. CDR3 sequence: CASRALLANEQFF. CDR3 in DNA: TGTGCCAGCAGGGCCCTTCTAGCGAACGAGCAGTTCTTC.

This clonotype was counted a few times. The chain combines TRBV5-6 with TRBJ2-3, with 7 nucleotides matching TRBD1. Unmatched junction bases numbered 8, after V lost 3 bases and J lost 1 base. This CDR3 spans 16 amino acids. CDR1 SGHDT and CDR2 YYEEEE come from the germline V gene. CDR3 coding DNA: TGTGCCAGCAGCTCTCTCAGACAGGGCGGCACAGATACGCAGTATTTT. Translating gives CASSSLRQGGTDTQYF. Full variable domain (rest looked up from reference TRBV5-6 and TRBJ2-3): DAGVTQSPTHLIKTRGQQVTLRCSPKSGHDTVSWYQQALGQGPQFIFQYYEEEERQRGNFPDRFSGHQFPNYSSELNVNALLLGDSALYLCASSSLRQGGTDTQYFGPGTRLTVL.

This clonotype turned up a few times. The chain is built from TRBV11-2 and TRBJ1-4; tentative D call: TRBD1 (6 bases). V was clipped by 3 bases and J by 8 bases, with 16 bases between them. The CDR3 length is 15 residues. Germline V gives CDR1 SGHAT, CDR2 FQNNGV. CDR3 amino acids: CASSFPVAGEEKLFF. Here the CDR3 DNA reads TGTGCCAGCAGCTTCCCGGTGGCAGGGGAAGAAAAACTGTTTTTT.

The chain combines TRBV5-1 with TRBJ2-3, with 7 bases aligning to TRBD2. With 6 bases clipped from V and 1 base from J, the junction kept 11 bases outside the gene matches. The CDR3 consists of 16 residues. CDR1 and CDR2 from the germline V gene are SGHRS and YFSETQ. The CDR3: CASTPAGEGGTDTQYF. The CDR3 DNA reads TGCGCCAGCACCCCCGCGGGGGAAGGCGGCACAGATACGCAGTATTTT.

This clonotype was picked up many times. The V and J genes are TRBV20-1 and TRBJ1-5, with 9 bases lining up with TRBD1. The V gene's germline CDR1 is DFQATT and CDR2 SNEGSKA (reference sequence). V gave up 0 bases and J gave up 3 bases; unmatched junction bases: 6. CDR3 size: 16 residues. CDR3 coding DNA: TGCAGTGCTAGAGACCCCGGGACAGGGTTCAATCAGCCCCAGCATTTT. Its protein product is CSARDPGTGFNQPQHF.

Points on this clonotype: It may be a read error: a sequence one base away is much more abundant. The chain employs TRBV11-2 and TRBJ1-2; possible D gene TRBD1, 6 bases. Germline lookup yields CDR1 SGHAT and CDR2 FQNNGV. The CDR3 extends over 18 amino acids. The CDR3, as DNA: TGTGCCAGCAGCTTAAGAGCGGGGGCCCATGTAAAGCGAGGAGGCTACATCTTC. Amino acids: CASSLRAGAHVKRGGYIF. Looking up the rest from reference TRBV11-2 and TRBJ1-2 gives the full variable domain: EAGVAQSPRYKIIEKRQSVAFWCNPISGHATLYWYQQILGQGPKLLIQFQNNGVVDDSQLPKDRFSAERLKGVDSTLKIQPAKLEDSAVYLCASSLRAGAHVKRGGYIFGSGTRLTVV.

This clonotype was detected once. This chain connects TRBV3-1 to TRBJ2-3; D possibly matches TRBD1 or TRBD2 (6 bases each). The germline V gene encodes CDR1 LGHDT and CDR2 YNNKEL (reference sequence). The CDR3 spans 16 residues. V lost 4 bases, J lost 4 bases, and 18 bases lay in between. CDR3 sequence (DNA): TGTGCCAGCAGCCCAAACGGGGGCGGGCTGTCAGATACGCAGTATTTT. Translation: CASSPNGGGLSDTQYF.